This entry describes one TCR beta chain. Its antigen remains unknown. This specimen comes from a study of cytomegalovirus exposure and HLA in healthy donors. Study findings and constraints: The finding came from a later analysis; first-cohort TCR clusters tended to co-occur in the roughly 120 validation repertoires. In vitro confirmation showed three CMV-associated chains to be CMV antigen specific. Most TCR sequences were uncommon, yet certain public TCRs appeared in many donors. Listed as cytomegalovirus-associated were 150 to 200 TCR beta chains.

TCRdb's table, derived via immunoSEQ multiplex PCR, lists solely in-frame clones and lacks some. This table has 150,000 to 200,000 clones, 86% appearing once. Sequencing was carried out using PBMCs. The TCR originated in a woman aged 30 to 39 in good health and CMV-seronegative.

CDR3 in amino acids: CASIPQTGGNQPQHF. The CDR3 bases are TGTGCCAGCATCCCCCAGACAGGGGGCAATCAGCCCCAGCATTTT. The J gene is TRBJ1-5, the V gene TRBV6-6; 8 positions agree with TRBD1. The CDR3 totals 15 residues. Germline CDR1 MNHNY, CDR2 SVGAGI (reference sequence). Losses at the gene ends were 7 bases for V and 2 bases for J; bases not matched to a gene: 7.